One sample yielded the 32 T cell receptor beta chains listed below, sequenced in a study of CD8+ T cells in alopecia areata. Stated treatment: oral pan-JAK inhibitor, 5-10 mg twice daily. In each case, RNA was isolated and then reverse transcribed into cDNA as the sequencing template. Generated by immunoSEQ multiplex PCR, the TCRdb table keeps only in-frame clones and is missing some. The profile shows fewer than 250,000 clones, 45% to 65% of them singletons. Sequenced here: CD4+ T cells sorted from blood, sampled at week 4, from a patient treated with tofacitinib. The receptors here all came from a human donor with alopecia areata.

The rearrangement links TRBV5-1 to TRBJ2-1; the match to TRBD1 covers 7 bases. The J segment lost 5 bases and the V segment lost 0 bases, leaving 8 bases of the junction unmatched. This CDR3 comprises 16 residues. Germline V gives CDR1 SGHRS, CDR2 YFSETQ. Here the CDR3 reads CASSLVTGASNNEQFF. The CDR3 DNA reads TGCGCCAGCAGCTTGGTTACAGGGGCCTCAAACAATGAGCAGTTCTTC.

J is TRBJ2-3 and V is TRBV29-1; 8 bases map to TRBD2. CDR1 SQVTM and CDR2 ANQGSEA come from the germline V gene. The CDR3 contains 13 residues. The CDR3 here is CGGTSGSQDTQYF. The CDR3 nucleotides are TGCGGTGGGACCAGCGGGAGTCAAGATACGCAGTATTTT.

The chain joins TRBV30 to TRBJ2-3; D is perhaps TRBD1 or TRBD2 (5 bases each). V lost 2 bases to trimming and J lost 1 base, with 13 bases between them. The CDR3 sequence is 15 residues long. The germline CDR1 and CDR2 sequences are GTSNPN and SVGIG (reference sequence). The CDR3 reads CAWSSISGRTDTQYF. In DNA form, the CDR3 reads TGTGCCTGGAGTTCCATCTCGGGGCGCACAGATACGCAGTATTTT. Based on the CDR3 plus reference TRBV30 and TRBJ2-3, the full variable domain is SQTIHQWPATLVQPVGSPLSLECTVEGTSNPNLYWYRQAAGRGLQLLFYSVGIGQISSEVPQNLSASRPQDRQFILSSKKLLLSDSGFYLCAWSSISGRTDTQYFGPGTRLTVL.

The chain uses TRBV29-1 and TRBJ2-3; TRBD2 matches 15 bases. The J segment lost 4 bases and the V segment lost 6 bases, leaving 8 bases of the junction unmatched. The V gene's germline CDR1 is SQVTM and CDR2 ANQGSEA. The CDR3 extends over 16 amino acids. CDR3 DNA sequence: TGCAGCGTCCAGGGACTAGCGGGAGGAGGCGCAGATACGCAGTATTTT. It encodes CSVQGLAGGGADTQYF.

This clone has a handful of counts. This chain joins TRBV7-2 and TRBJ2-5, with 8 nucleotides matching TRBD2. From germline, CDR1 is SGHTA and CDR2 FQGNSA. V shed 3 bases, J shed 7 bases, and the junction held 10 bases outside the gene matches. This CDR3 has 15 residues. The CDR3 DNA reads as TGTGCCAGCAGCTTGGGTCGGCTAGCGGGCTGGACCCAGTACTTC. Translated, it gives CASSLGRLAGWTQYF.

This clone showed up just a few times. V gene TRBV30 combines with J gene TRBJ2-3, with TRBD1 as a possible D gene (6 bases). The CDR3 length is 14 residues. The germline V gene encodes CDR1 GTSNPN and CDR2 SVGIG (reference sequence). V lost 3 bases and J 2 bases, leaving 12 bases between the germline ends. The CDR3 nucleotides read TGTGCCTGGAGCGGGACAACTACCACAGATACGCAGTATTTT. Translated: CAWSGTTTTDTQYF. The full variable domain, in which reference TRBV30 and TRBJ2-3 provide the parts outside the CDR3, is SQTIHQWPATLVQPVGSPLSLECTVEGTSNPNLYWYRQAAGRGLQLLFYSVGIGQISSEVPQNLSASRPQDRQFILSSKKLLLSDSGFYLCAWSGTTTTDTQYFGPGTRLTVL.

The J gene is TRBJ2-7, the V gene TRBV5-1, with no clear D. Trimming pared 1 base from V and 2 bases from J, leaving 7 bases between. The CDR3 extends over 13 amino acids. Germline-derived CDR1 and CDR2 are SGHRS and YFSETQ. The CDR3 DNA reads as TGCGCCAGCAGCTTGACAGAGACCTACGAGCAGTACTTC. This codes for CASSLTETYEQYF.

This clone was observed a handful of times. The chain combines TRBV18 with TRBJ2-5, with no clear D. Trimming removed 5 bases from V and 2 bases from J, with 9 bases in between. The germline V gene encodes CDR1 KGHSH and CDR2 LQKENI. The CDR3 totals 13 residues. In DNA form, the CDR3 reads TGTGCCAGCTCAGTTGATTTACAAGAGACCCAGTACTTC. Protein sequence: CASSVDLQETQYF.

This clone appeared a few times. The chain is built from TRBV28 and TRBJ2-7, with 9 positions matching TRBD2. CDR1 and CDR2 from the germline V gene are MDHEN and SYDVKM. V dropped 8 bases and J dropped 4; count of bases not matched to a gene: 9. This CDR3 has 14 residues. DNA of the CDR3: TGTGCCAGCCTCAGCGCGGGAGGGCTGTACGAGCAGTACTTC. Translation gives CASLSAGGLYEQYF.

The chain carries TRBV7-7 and TRBJ2-7, with a tentative D call TRBD1 (6 bases). The V end was cut by 4 bases, the J end by 6 bases, with 13 bases between. This CDR3 has 13 amino acids. From germline, CDR1 is SSHAT and CDR2 FNYEAQ (reference sequence). CDR3 in DNA: TGTGCCAGCAGCTCTCACAGGGCTGGCGAGCAGTACTTC. Translation: CASSSHRAGEQYF.

This clone showed up just a few times. The chain uses TRBV19 and TRBJ2-1, with 8 positions matching TRBD2. V lost 5 bases to trimming and J lost 7 bases; unmatched junction nucleotides: 4. Germline V lookup: CDR1 LNHDA, CDR2 SQIVND (reference sequence). This CDR3 region has 13 residues. CDR3 nucleotide sequence: TGTGCCAGTAGTCGTACGGGGGGGAATGAGCAGTTCTTC. Its protein is CASSRTGGNEQFF.

To note about this clone: The junction departs from germline at one end; a sequencing error may be responsible. The chain couples TRBV7-9 to TRBJ2-5; D gene uncertain. CDR3 length equals 16 residues. CDR1 is SEHNR and CDR2 is FQNEAQ in the germline V gene (reference sequence). CDR3 in DNA: TGCGCCAGCAGCCCCGGATTCTCACTCACTCAGGAGACCCAGTACTTC. Protein: CASSPGFSLTQETQYF.

Regarding this clone: The junction and the germline gene differ at one end; a read error may be behind it. V usage is TRBV30 and J usage is TRBJ1-2; D gene uncertain. Germline assignment: CDR1 GTSNPN and CDR2 SVGIG (reference sequence). CDR3 length equals 13 residues. The CDR3 sequence: CAWSVGRLGGFTF. The CDR3 DNA reads as TGTGCCTGGAGTGTTGGGCGCTTAGGTGGCTTCACCTTC.

This clone appeared a few times. This rearrangement joins TRBV30 to TRBJ1-2, with a tentative D call TRBD1 (6 bases). The CDR3 has 14 amino acids. Trimming pared 3 bases from V and 8 bases from J, leaving 19 bases between. The germline V gene encodes CDR1 GTSNPN and CDR2 SVGIG (reference sequence). This CDR3 reads CAWSPPGVQGGYTF. The CDR3 bases are TGTGCCTGGAGCCCTCCCGGTGTCCAGGGGGGCTACACCTTC.

The V and J genes are TRBV11-2 and TRBJ1-3, with D hard to call. The CDR3 length is 13 residues. Deletions cut 0 bases from V and 4 bases from J, with 4 bases between. Per the germline V gene, CDR1 is SGHAT and CDR2 is FQNNGV. The DNA of the CDR3 is TGTGCCAGCAGCTTAGAAGCCGGAAACACCATATATTTT. This gives the protein CASSLEAGNTIYF.

The chain couples TRBV29-1 to TRBJ2-7, with D tentatively TRBD2 (6 bases). Germline V gives CDR1 SQVTM, CDR2 ANQGSEA. CDR3 length: 14 residues. CDR3 residues: CSATRAGGPYEQYF. CDR3 coding DNA: TGCAGTGCTACCCGGGCCGGGGGACCCTACGAGCAGTACTTC.

This clone appeared a few times. The chain carries TRBV29-1 and TRBJ1-5; no clear D. CDR3 length equals 13 residues. Trimming pared 6 bases from V and 4 bases from J, leaving 13 bases between. Germline V lookup: CDR1 SQVTM, CDR2 ANQGSEA. The CDR3 DNA reads TGCAGCGTGTTCTCCGGGGATAATCAGCCCCAGCATTTT. Translated, it gives CSVFSGDNQPQHF.

V is TRBV11-2 and J is TRBJ2-2; the match to TRBD2 covers 7 bases. CDR1 and CDR2 (germline): SGHAT, FQNNGV. With 5 bases clipped from V and 5 bases from J, the junction kept 11 bases outside the gene matches. The CDR3 consists of 16 residues. The chain's CDR3 is CASSHRGASGTGELFF. Written as DNA, the CDR3 is TGTGCCAGCAGCCACCGAGGGGCTAGCGGTACCGGGGAGCTGTTTTTT.

The J gene is TRBJ2-3, the V gene TRBV7-9; 7 positions match TRBD2. V dropped 4 bases and J dropped 2; count of bases not matched to a gene: 3. This CDR3 region has 14 residues. Germline V gene lookup returns CDR1 SEHNR and CDR2 FQNEAQ (reference sequence). CDR3 in amino acids: CASSSAGDTDTQYF. As DNA, the CDR3 is TGTGCCAGCAGCTCTGCGGGAGACACAGATACGCAGTATTTT.

The V gene is TRBV6-6, the J gene TRBJ1-5; D uncertain. The CDR3 consists of 13 residues. Germline CDR1 and CDR2: MNHNY and SVGAGI (reference sequence). Trimming removed 8 bases from V and 0 bases from J, with 8 bases in between. CDR3 region: CASRQDSNQPQHF. CDR3 bases: TGTGCCAGCCGGCAGGATAGCAATCAGCCCCAGCATTTT.

This clone was found a few times. V usage is TRBV27 and J usage is TRBJ2-6; D is unresolved. The CDR3 length is 17 residues. V lost 2 bases to trimming and J lost 0 bases, with 11 bases between them. Looked up from germline, CDR1 is MNHEY and CDR2 is SMNVEV (reference sequence). The CDR3 is CASSLRPEISGANVLTF. The CDR3 bases are TGTGCCAGCAGTTTAAGACCGGAAATCTCTGGGGCCAACGTCCTGACTTTC.

As regards this clone: Additional DNA sequences in this sample encode the identical CDR3. This CDR3 reads CSVGTGFYEQYF. The CDR3 bases are TGCAGCGTTGGCACAGGGTTCTACGAGCAGTACTTC. This chain joins TRBV29-1 and TRBJ2-7, with D possibly matching TRBD1 (6 bases). The V end lost 4 bases, the J end lost 3 bases, and 10 bases lay between the germline ends. The germline CDR1 and CDR2 sequences are SQVTM and ANQGSEA. The CDR3 totals 12 residues.

A few counts support this clone. The chain has TRBV29-1 and TRBJ2-5, with D tentatively TRBD1 or TRBD2 (5 bases each). Trimming removed 0 bases from V and 9 bases from J, with 5 bases in between. CDR1 and CDR2 (germline): SQVTM, ANQGSEA. The CDR3 length is 10 residues. CDR3 DNA: TGCAGCGTTGAAGAGGGGGCCCAGTACTTC. Amino acids: CSVEEGAQYF.

This clone was seen a handful of times. The sample has other DNA sequences that encode this CDR3 too. This rearrangement joins TRBV29-1 to TRBJ2-7; D perhaps matches TRBD1 (5 bases). The CDR3 contains 12 residues. V was trimmed by 6 bases and J by 5 bases, leaving 14 bases between them. Germline V gene lookup returns CDR1 SQVTM and CDR2 ANQGSEA. This chain's CDR3 is CSVSQTGHEQYF. CDR3 in DNA: TGCAGCGTCTCCCAAACAGGCCACGAGCAGTACTTC.

The table lists this clone with a few counts. The rearrangement uses TRBV6-6 and TRBJ2-1; D possibly matches TRBD1 or TRBD2 (5 bases each). Per the germline V gene, CDR1 is MNHNY and CDR2 is SVGAGI (reference sequence). V was cut by 5 bases and J by 10 bases, with 15 bases left in between. The length of the CDR3 is 13 residues. The CDR3 DNA reads as TGTGCCAGCAGTCCAACGGGACGGCCGGAGCAGTTCTTC. Residues: CASSPTGRPEQFF.

The rearrangement joins TRBV28 to TRBJ2-7; no clear D. Germline lookup yields CDR1 MDHEN and CDR2 SYDVKM. V shed 4 bases and J shed 5 bases, with 6 bases lying between them. This CDR3 has 11 amino acids. CDR3 residues: CASSSPDEQYF. CDR3 nucleotides: TGTGCCAGCAGTTCCCCCGACGAGCAGTACTTC.

Only a few counts were recorded for this clone. This sequence joins TRBV4-1 and TRBJ2-1; D possibly corresponds to TRBD2 (5 bases). The germline V gene encodes CDR1 MGHRA and CDR2 YSYEKL. The CDR3 is made up of 13 amino acids. V was pared by 1 base and J by 7 bases, with 8 bases between. This CDR3 reads CASSQVGENEQFF. CDR3 nucleotides: TGCGCCAGCAGCCAAGTCGGGGAAAATGAGCAGTTCTTC.

This clone showed up just a few times. The rearrangement uses TRBV11-3 and TRBJ2-1, with unresolved D. This CDR3 is 13 amino acids long. CDR1 SGHNT and CDR2 YENEEA come from the germline V gene. V lost 1 base, J lost 9 bases, and 10 bases lay in between. The chain's CDR3 is CASSLGRSVEQFF. Here the CDR3 DNA reads TGTGCCAGCAGCTTAGGTCGAAGCGTTGAGCAGTTCTTC.

The V and J genes are TRBV29-1 and TRBJ2-5; no clear D. Germline V CDR1 and CDR2: SQVTM, ANQGSEA. V dropped 4 bases and J dropped 3 bases, with 9 bases sitting between them. CDR3 length: 12 residues. The CDR3 region has the DNA TGCAGCGTTGGAAGAACGGAAGAGACCCAGTACTTC. Encoded protein: CSVGRTEETQYF.

This clone occurred many times. CDR3 coding DNA: TGTGCCAGCATCAAAGCAGACGCAACTAATGAAAAACTGTTTTTT. Translation: CASIKADATNEKLFF. The chain couples TRBV6-6 to TRBJ1-4, with D unclear. The CDR3 length is 15 residues. The germline V gene encodes CDR1 MNHNY and CDR2 SVGAGI (reference sequence). V lost 7 bases and J 0 bases, leaving 12 bases between the germline ends.

The genes are TRBV29-1 and TRBJ2-5; a weak D match, TRBD1 (6 bases). CDR1 is SQVTM and CDR2 is ANQGSEA in the germline V gene. CDR3 length equals 13 residues. With 6 bases removed from V and 5 bases from J, the gap between germline ends came to 16 bases. CDR3 coding DNA: TGCAGCGTGGCTGGGGGCCTGGGGGAGACCCAGTACTTC. It specifies CSVAGGLGETQYF.

The gene calls are TRBV5-1 and TRBJ2-5, with 8 bases matching TRBD1. The CDR3 has 15 amino acids. J gave up 1 base and V 2 bases, and 4 bases lay outside the gene matches. Germline loops: CDR1 SGHRS, CDR2 YFSETQ. The DNA for the CDR3 is TGCGCCAGCAGCTTTGACAGGGGCCGCCAAGAGACCCAGTACTTC. It yields the protein CASSFDRGRQETQYF.